This T cell receptor (beta chain) was sequenced during a study of blood T cell repertoires in COVID-19. Study context: Sources were T cells, B-cell-depleted T cells, or PBMCs; the material itself was cDNA or gDNA.

This clone was seen a single time. Germline V gene lookup returns CDR1 SGHTA and CDR2 FQGNSA. This CDR3 has 12 residues. The J segment lost 4 bases and the V segment lost 5 bases, leaving 1 base of the junction unmatched. Repertoires were generated with immunoSEQ multiplex PCR, while TCRdb's copy carries only in-frame clones and drops some. The sample shows about 150,000 clones, over 85% of them seen only once. This clonotype was obtained from a human donor in a cohort sampled during active COVID-19. The chain employs TRBV7-2 and TRBJ1-1; 7 bases match TRBD1. Material: peripheral blood. CDR3 amino acids: CASSRDSTEAFF. As DNA, the CDR3 is TGTGCCAGCAGCAGGGACAGCACTGAAGCTTTCTTT. The variable domain in full, with the rest retrieved from reference TRBV7-2 and TRBJ1-1, is GAGVSQSPSNKVTEKGKDVELRCDPISGHTALYWYRQSLGQGLEFLIYFQGNSAPDKSGLPSDRFSAERTGGSVSTLTIQRTQQEDSAVYLCASSRDSTEAFFGQGTRLTVV.